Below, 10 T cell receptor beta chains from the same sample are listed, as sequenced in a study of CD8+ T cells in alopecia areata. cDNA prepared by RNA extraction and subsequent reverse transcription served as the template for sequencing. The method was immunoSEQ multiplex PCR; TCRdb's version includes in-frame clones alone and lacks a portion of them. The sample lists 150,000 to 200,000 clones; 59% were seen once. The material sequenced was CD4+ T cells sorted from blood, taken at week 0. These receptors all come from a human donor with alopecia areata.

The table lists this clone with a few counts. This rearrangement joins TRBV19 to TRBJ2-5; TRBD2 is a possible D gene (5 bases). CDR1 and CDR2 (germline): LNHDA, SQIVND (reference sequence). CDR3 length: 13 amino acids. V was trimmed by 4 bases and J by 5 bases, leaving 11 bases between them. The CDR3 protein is CASSTSRGETQYF. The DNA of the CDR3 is TGTGCCAGTAGTACCAGTCGCGGGGAGACCCAGTACTTC.

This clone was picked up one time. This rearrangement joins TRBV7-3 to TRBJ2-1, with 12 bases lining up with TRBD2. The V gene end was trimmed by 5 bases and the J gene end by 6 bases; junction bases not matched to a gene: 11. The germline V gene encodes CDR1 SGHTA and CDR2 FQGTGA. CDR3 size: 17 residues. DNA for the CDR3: TGTGCCAGCAGCCCATCGAAGGGACTAGCGGGTTCCAATGAGCAGTTCTTC. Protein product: CASSPSKGLAGSNEQFF. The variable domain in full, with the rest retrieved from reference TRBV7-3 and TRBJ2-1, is GAGVSQTPSNKVTEKGKYVELRCDPISGHTALYWYRQSLGQGPEFLIYFQGTGAADDSGLPNDRFFAVRPEGSVSTLKIQRTERGDSAVYLCASSPSKGLAGSNEQFFGPGTRLTVL.

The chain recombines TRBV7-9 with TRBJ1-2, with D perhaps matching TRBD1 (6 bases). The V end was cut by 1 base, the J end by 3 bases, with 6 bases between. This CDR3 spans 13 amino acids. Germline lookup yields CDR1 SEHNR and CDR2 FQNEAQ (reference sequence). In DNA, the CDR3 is TGTGCCAGCAGCTTAGAGGGGGACTATGGCTACACCTTC. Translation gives CASSLEGDYGYTF.

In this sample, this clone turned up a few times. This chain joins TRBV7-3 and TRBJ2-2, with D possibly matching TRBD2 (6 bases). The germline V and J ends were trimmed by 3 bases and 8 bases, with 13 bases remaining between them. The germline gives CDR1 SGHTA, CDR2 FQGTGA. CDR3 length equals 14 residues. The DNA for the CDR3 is TGTGCCAGCAGCTTTCCCGGGGCGGGAGGGGAGCTGTTTTTT. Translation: CASSFPGAGGELFF.

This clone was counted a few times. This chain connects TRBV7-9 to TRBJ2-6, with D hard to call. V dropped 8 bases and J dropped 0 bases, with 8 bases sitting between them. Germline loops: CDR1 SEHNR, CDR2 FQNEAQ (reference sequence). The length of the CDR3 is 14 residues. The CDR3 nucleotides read TGTGCCAGCTCCACAGCCTCTGGGGCCAACGTCCTGACTTTC. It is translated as CASSTASGANVLTF.

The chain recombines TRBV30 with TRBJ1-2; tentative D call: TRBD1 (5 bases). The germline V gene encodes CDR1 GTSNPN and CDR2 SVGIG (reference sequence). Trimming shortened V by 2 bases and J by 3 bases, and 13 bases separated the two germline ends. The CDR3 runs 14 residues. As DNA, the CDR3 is TGTGCCTGGAGTACAGGCCTACCATACTATGGCTACACCTTC. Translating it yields CAWSTGLPYYGYTF.

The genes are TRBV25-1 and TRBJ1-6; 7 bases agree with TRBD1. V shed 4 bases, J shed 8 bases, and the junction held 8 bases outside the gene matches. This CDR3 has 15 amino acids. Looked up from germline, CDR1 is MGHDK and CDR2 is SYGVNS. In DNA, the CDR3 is TGTGCCAGCAGTGCTATGACAGGGTTGTATTCACCCCTCCACTTT. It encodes CASSAMTGLYSPLHF.

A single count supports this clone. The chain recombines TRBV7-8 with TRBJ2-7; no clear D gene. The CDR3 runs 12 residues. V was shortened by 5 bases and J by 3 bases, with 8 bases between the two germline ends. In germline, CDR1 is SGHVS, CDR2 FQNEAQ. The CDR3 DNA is TGTGCCAGCAGCCCAGTTTACTACGAGCAGTACTTC. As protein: CASSPVYYEQYF.

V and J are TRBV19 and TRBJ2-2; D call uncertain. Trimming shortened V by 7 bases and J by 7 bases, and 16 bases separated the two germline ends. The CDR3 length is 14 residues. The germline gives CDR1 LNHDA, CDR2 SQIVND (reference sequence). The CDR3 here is CASTTNSRIGELFF. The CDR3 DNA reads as TGTGCCAGTACCACCAATTCCAGAATCGGGGAGCTGTTTTTT.

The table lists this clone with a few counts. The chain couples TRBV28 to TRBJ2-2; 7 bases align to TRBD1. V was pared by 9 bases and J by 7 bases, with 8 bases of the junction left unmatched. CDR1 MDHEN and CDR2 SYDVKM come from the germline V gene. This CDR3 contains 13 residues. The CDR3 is CASHDRVDGELFF. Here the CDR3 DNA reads TGTGCCAGTCATGACAGGGTAGACGGGGAGCTGTTTTTT.